These T cell receptor beta chains were read from a single sample in a study of T cells in Graves' hyperthyroidism and ophthalmopathy. Each CDR3 protein gets one entry after TCRdb re-called the multiplex PCR reads with MiXCR. The table lists 380,000 or so distinct CDR3 sequences, about 15% of them singletons, with around 23% in the top ten. Sample: blood. These receptors all come from a woman aged 30 to 39 with Graves' hyperthyroidism. Each CDR3 is given with its conserved first and last residue. A D gene is named only where the DNA matches it firmly. The size entry is marked missing in some rows and otherwise reads once, few, many or a size class.

d_gene: NA; v_gene: TRBV7-2; abundance: many; j_gene: TRBJ1-5; CDR3nt: TGTGCCAGCAGTGACGGGGGGATGGATCGGAGGGCCCAGCATTTT; CDR3aa: CASSDGGMDRRAQHF
d_gene: NA; v_gene: TRBV20-1; abundance: many; j_gene: TRBJ1-2; CDR3nt: TGCAGTGCTACCGGGACAAGCTATGGCTACACCTTC; CDR3aa: CSATGTSYGYTF
d_gene: NA; v_gene: TRBV19; abundance: many; j_gene: TRBJ2-5; CDR3nt: TGTGCCAGCAGGAGCCCCCGTCAAGAGACCCAGTACTTC; CDR3aa: CASRSPRQETQYF
d_gene: NA; v_gene: TRBV4-1; abundance: NA; j_gene: TRBJ2-3; CDR3nt: TGCGCCAGCAGCCAAGATTCGGGCCCGGGACTCAATCATCTCACAGATACGCAGTATTTT; CDR3aa: CASSQDSGPGLNHLTDTQYF
d_gene: NA; v_gene: TRBV12-3/TRBV12-4; abundance: many; j_gene: TRBJ2-5; CDR3nt: TGTGCCAGCAGTCCAATCGGAGAGACCCAGTACTTC; CDR3aa: CASSPIGETQYF
d_gene: NA; v_gene: TRBV19; abundance: few; j_gene: TRBJ1-6; CDR3nt: TGTGCCACGAGAAAACCCAATTCACCCCTCCACTTT; CDR3aa: CATRKPNSPLHF
d_gene: NA; v_gene: TRBV14; abundance: NA; j_gene: TRBJ2-1; CDR3nt: TGTGCCAGCAGCATAAGTCCCGTGGGACAGTTCTTC; CDR3aa: CASSISPVGQFF
d_gene: NA; v_gene: TRBV2; abundance: many; j_gene: TRBJ2-5; CDR3nt: TGTGCCAGCAAGGAGAATTGGCAGGAGACCCAGTACTTC; CDR3aa: CASKENWQETQYF
d_gene: NA; v_gene: TRBV6-1; abundance: many; j_gene: TRBJ2-7; CDR3nt: TGTGCCAGCATGTATACCTCCTACGAGCAGTACTTC; CDR3aa: CASMYTSYEQYF
d_gene: NA; v_gene: TRBV20-1; abundance: NA; j_gene: TRBJ2-2; CDR3nt: TGCAGTGCTAGAGATCTTTCGAGGGAGTGGGGCACCGGGGAGCTGTTTTTT; CDR3aa: CSARDLSREWGTGELFF
d_gene: TRBD1; v_gene: TRBV11-2; abundance: many; j_gene: TRBJ2-5; CDR3nt: TGTGCCAGCAGCTTGGGGACAGTCGGGCAGGGGGAGACCCAGTACTTC; CDR3aa: CASSLGTVGQGETQYF
d_gene: TRBD2; v_gene: TRBV20-1; abundance: NA; j_gene: TRBJ2-1; CDR3nt: TGCAGTGCCGCCGGGACTAGCGGGAGGGCCCCCAATGAGCAGTTCTTC; CDR3aa: CSAAGTSGRAPNEQFF
d_gene: TRBD1; v_gene: TRBV9; abundance: NA; j_gene: TRBJ2-1; CDR3nt: TGTGCCAGCAGCGTAGTACAGGGGGCTGGGTATGAGCAGTTCTTC; CDR3aa: CASSVVQGAGYEQFF
d_gene: TRBD2; v_gene: TRBV6-1; abundance: NA; j_gene: TRBJ2-2; CDR3nt: TGTGCCAGCCGGGGGGTATACACCGGGGAGCTGTTTTTT; CDR3aa: CASRGVYTGELFF
d_gene: TRBD2; v_gene: TRBV2; abundance: NA; j_gene: TRBJ2-1; CDR3nt: TGTGCCACCCATAGACTAGCGCGATACAATGAGCAGTTCTTC; CDR3aa: CATHRLARYNEQFF
d_gene: NA; v_gene: TRBV6-5; abundance: NA; j_gene: TRBJ1-1; CDR3nt: TGTGCCAGCAGTTACTCCAAACTAGGGGGGAACACTGAAGCTTTCTTT; CDR3aa: CASSYSKLGGNTEAFF
d_gene: NA; v_gene: TRBV11-2; abundance: few; j_gene: TRBJ1-2; CDR3nt: TGTGCCAGCAGCTTACAGAGGAACTATGGCTACACCTTC; CDR3aa: CASSLQRNYGYTF
d_gene: NA; v_gene: TRBV11-2; abundance: many; j_gene: TRBJ2-7; CDR3nt: TGTGCCAGCAGCTTATCGCCCAGAACCTACGAGCAGTACTTC; CDR3aa: CASSLSPRTYEQYF
d_gene: NA; v_gene: TRBV12-3/TRBV12-4; abundance: few; j_gene: TRBJ1-6; CDR3nt: TGTGCCAGCGAGATGGGTAATAATTCACCCCTCCACTTT; CDR3aa: CASEMGNNSPLHF
d_gene: TRBD2; v_gene: TRBV6-1; abundance: few; j_gene: TRBJ2-3; CDR3nt: TGTGCCAGCAGTTCCCTGACTAGCGGGAATTCAGATACGCAGTATTTT; CDR3aa: CASSSLTSGNSDTQYF
d_gene: TRBD1; v_gene: TRBV18; abundance: NA; j_gene: TRBJ1-5; CDR3nt: TGTGCCAGCTCACCAGCGAGAGGGGGCGGGGAGCCCCAGCATTTT; CDR3aa: CASSPARGGGEPQHF
d_gene: NA; v_gene: TRBV30; abundance: NA; j_gene: TRBJ1-3; CDR3nt: TGTGCCTGGACCCCGACAGGCTCTGGAAACACCATATATTTT; CDR3aa: CAWTPTGSGNTIYF
d_gene: NA; v_gene: TRBV27; abundance: few; j_gene: TRBJ1-6; CDR3nt: TGTGCCAGCAGGGGCCCGTTGACCCTCGGATCACCCCTCCACTTT; CDR3aa: CASRGPLTLGSPLHF
d_gene: TRBD2; v_gene: TRBV24-1; abundance: few; j_gene: TRBJ2-1; CDR3nt: TGTGCCACCAGTGACCAACGACCAATCACTAGCGGGAGGACGAAAAGTGTTGATGAGCAGTTCTTC; CDR3aa: CATSDQRPITSGRTKSVDEQFF
d_gene: NA; v_gene: TRBV6-2/TRBV6-3; abundance: NA; j_gene: TRBJ1-1; CDR3nt: TGTGCCAGCAGTTACTCCCCCTTGACTGAAGCTTTCTTT; CDR3aa: CASSYSPLTEAFF
d_gene: NA; v_gene: TRBV20-1; abundance: many; j_gene: TRBJ2-7; CDR3nt: TGCAGTGCTAACCTTCGAAGGAGTCCCACCGAGCAGTACTTC; CDR3aa: CSANLRRSPTEQYF
d_gene: NA; v_gene: TRBV20-1; abundance: few; j_gene: TRBJ2-2; CDR3nt: TGCAGTGCTTTATCGAAGGGACTTCGAGGGGAGCTGTTTTTT; CDR3aa: CSALSKGLRGELFF
d_gene: TRBD1; v_gene: TRBV5-8; abundance: many; j_gene: TRBJ2-3; CDR3nt: TGTGCCAGCAGCACGGACAGGAGCACAGATACGCAGTATTTT; CDR3aa: CASSTDRSTDTQYF
d_gene: NA; v_gene: TRBV7-3; abundance: NA; j_gene: TRBJ2-2; CDR3nt: TGTGCCAGCAGCTTAGGAGGGCCGCGCACCGGGGAGCTGTTTTTT; CDR3aa: CASSLGGPRTGELFF
d_gene: NA; v_gene: TRBV11-2; abundance: many; j_gene: TRBJ1-2; CDR3nt: TGTGCCAGCAGCTTAGCTCCCAGGACCGGGGGCTACACCTTC; CDR3aa: CASSLAPRTGGYTF
d_gene: TRBD2; v_gene: TRBV6-2/TRBV6-3; abundance: NA; j_gene: TRBJ2-3; CDR3nt: TGTGCCAGCGGGCTAGCGGATAGCACAGATACGCAGTATTTT; CDR3aa: CASGLADSTDTQYF
d_gene: TRBD1; v_gene: TRBV28; abundance: many; j_gene: TRBJ1-1; CDR3nt: TGTGCCAGCAGTTTCACCTCAACAGGGGACACTGAAGCTTTCTTT; CDR3aa: CASSFTSTGDTEAFF
d_gene: NA; v_gene: TRBV6-1; abundance: many; j_gene: TRBJ1-5; CDR3nt: TGTGCCAGCAGTTACGCGGAGCAGCCCCAGCATTTT; CDR3aa: CASSYAEQPQHF
d_gene: NA; v_gene: TRBV24-1; abundance: few; j_gene: TRBJ2-1; CDR3nt: TGTGCCACCAGTCGGAGTACGGACCATGAGCAGTTCTTC; CDR3aa: CATSRSTDHEQFF
d_gene: NA; v_gene: TRBV3-1; abundance: NA; j_gene: TRBJ1-2; CDR3nt: TGTGCCAGCAGCCAAGACAGGGTCGGTGGCTACACCTTC; CDR3aa: CASSQDRVGGYTF
d_gene: NA; v_gene: TRBV5-1; abundance: few; j_gene: TRBJ1-3; CDR3nt: TGCGCCAGCAGGCTTACCCAGCGGGGCACCATATATTTT; CDR3aa: CASRLTQRGTIYF
d_gene: TRBD1; v_gene: TRBV11-2; abundance: NA; j_gene: TRBJ2-7; CDR3nt: TGTGCCAGCAGCTTAGTGGGACAGGGTTCCCACGAGCAGTACTTC; CDR3aa: CASSLVGQGSHEQYF
d_gene: NA; v_gene: TRBV29-1; abundance: few; j_gene: TRBJ2-1; CDR3nt: TGCAGCGTTGAACCTCAGGGTACTTTCGACAATGAGCAGTTCTTC; CDR3aa: CSVEPQGTFDNEQFF
d_gene: NA; v_gene: TRBV5-5; abundance: few; j_gene: TRBJ1-6; CDR3nt: TGTGCCAGCAGCCAGTGGGGGGATAATTCACCCCTCCACTTT; CDR3aa: CASSQWGDNSPLHF